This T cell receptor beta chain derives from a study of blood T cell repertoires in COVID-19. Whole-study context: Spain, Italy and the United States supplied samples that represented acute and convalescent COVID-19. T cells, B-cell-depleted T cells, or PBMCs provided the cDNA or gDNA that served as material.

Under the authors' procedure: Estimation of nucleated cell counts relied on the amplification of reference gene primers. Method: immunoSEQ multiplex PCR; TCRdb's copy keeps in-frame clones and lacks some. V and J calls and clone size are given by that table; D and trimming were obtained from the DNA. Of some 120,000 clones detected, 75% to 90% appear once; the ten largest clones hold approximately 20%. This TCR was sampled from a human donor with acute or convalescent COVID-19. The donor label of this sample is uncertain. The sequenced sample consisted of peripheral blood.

Here the CDR3 reads CASGTLLAGIYEQYF. The CDR3 DNA is TGTGCCAGTGGAACCCTACTAGCGGGAATCTACGAGCAGTACTTC. The chain couples TRBV19 to TRBJ2-7; 10 nucleotides line up with TRBD2. The CDR3 has 15 amino acids. After removal of 8 bases from V and 3 bases from J, the junction contained 10 bases not matched to a gene. Germline CDR1 is LNHDA and CDR2 is SQIVND (reference sequence).